The sequence of this T cell receptor beta chain was determined in a study of blood T cell repertoires in COVID-19. The wider study: The origin of the acute and convalescent COVID-19 samples was the United States, Italy and Spain. T cells, B-cell-depleted T cells, or PBMCs provided the cDNA or gDNA that served as material.

The V and J ends lost 8 bases and 0 bases, in that order; junction bases with no gene match: 8. This CDR3 region has 14 residues. Germline lookup yields CDR1 GTSNPN and CDR2 SVGIG (reference sequence). As originally analysed: Estimates of nucleated cell counts were drawn from the amplification of reference gene primers. This table comes from immunoSEQ multiplex PCR, and its TCRdb copy is limited to in-frame clones, with some not included. Clone size and V and J calls were adopted from that table, with D and trimming inferred from the DNA. The sample holds approximately 140,000 clones, around 90% seen once.

The clonotype originates from a woman aged 55 to 70 with active or convalescent COVID-19. Sequences were obtained from peripheral blood. The chain has TRBV30 and TRBJ2-7, with TRBD2 identical over 9 bases. The CDR3 is CATTSGISSYEQYF. CDR3 bases: TGTGCCACGACTAGCGGAATAAGCTCCTACGAGCAGTACTTC. The complete variable domain, with remaining parts taken from reference TRBV30 and TRBJ2-7, reads SQTIHQWPATLVQPVGSPLSLECTVEGTSNPNLYWYRQAAGRGLQLLFYSVGIGQISSEVPQNLSASRPQDRQFILSSKKLLLSDSGFYLCATTSGISSYEQYFGPGTRLTVT.